This T cell receptor (beta chain) is drawn from a study of T cell clusters in autoimmune cytopenias (dated by TCRdb to the late 2010s). With respect to the entire study: Healthy donor controls had a mean age of approximately 56 years and a median age of approximately 59 years, with 22 of 43 female. Autoimmune hepatitis repertoires were compared with those of 20 to 25 age- and sex-matched healthy donors. For primary cytopenia, the controls were about 26 age-matched healthy donors, and for secondary cytopenia, the controls were 13 to 15 age-matched CLL patients. Peripheral blood TRB and IGH repertoires were sequenced in autoimmune cytopenia patients at active disease and during treatment follow-up, alongside healthy, CLL and autoimmune hepatitis controls. The study was designed to test whether a disease-specific immune repertoire signature usable as a blood-based biomarker is carried by autoimmune cytopenia patients. The median TRB sequencing depth was 51,575 reads per sample, and the median number of distinct TRB clonotypes was roughly 2,000 per sample. Overall results and qualifications from the work: Healthy donors showed approximately 3-fold more exclusive TRB clusters than active autoimmune hepatitis patients, consistent with an autoimmunity-wide signature. GLIPH suggested that primary autoimmune cytopenia patients lacked physiological T cell clusters: 45 to 55 clusters were exclusive to healthy donors versus under 20 exclusive to patients. The TRB repertoire shifts, including less even repertoires in secondary cytopenia and CLL, mostly reflected lymphoma bias and not autoimmunity. The T cell clusters were defined in silico only, and their functional role remained to be validated experimentally. In the comparison of secondary cytopenia with CLL, no cluster-lack signature showed up, apparently because the dominant lymphoma-associated repertoire masked the signature.

This clonotype comes out as medium-sized (0.01 to 0.1%) from its frequency, since no count is listed. Its target antigen remains unknown. TRB rearrangements were amplified by multiplex PCR following a touch-down protocol, with the TRB-A and TRB-B primer pools mixed in one tube. Illumina adapters and sample indices were attached to the amplicons through two consecutive PCR reactions using Phusion HS II polymerase. The amplicons were purified from gel with the NucleoSpin Gel and PCR Clean-up kit, after which the amplicons were quantified by Qubit and checked for quality on an Agilent 2100 Bioanalyzer. Sequencing of the libraries was done on an Illumina MiSeq with 600-cycle, single-indexed, paired-end runs. Per the original workflow: TRB reads were aligned and assembled with MiXCR version 2.1.12 using the default MiXCR reference library. Each unique CDR3 nucleotide sequence defined a clone, and only productive sequences with at least two reads were analysed. Repertoire diversity was assessed by alpha-parameterized diversity profiles (alpha 0 to 5), including Shannon (alpha 1) and Simpson (alpha 2) indices, computed with an R script. Combinatorial TRB VJ usage was computed with the tcR package and compared between cohorts by principal component analysis with ade4. TCRbeta CDR3s were clustered with GLIPH on cohort pairs matched by age and read depth, and cluster frequencies were compared by Wilcoxon test. Reads reprocessed by TCRdb are summarized as one entry per CDR3 protein sequence, and DNA is absent. TCRdb's processing, not the authors' own work, is the source of the V and J calls. The sample table gives 5,300 or so distinct CDR3 sequences. Clones ranked in the top ten supply 27% of the sample.

TRB amplification used roughly 270 ng of peripheral blood genomic DNA, 30,000 to 40,000 genome equivalents, per sample. These data also formed part of another study, on T cell repertoires in aging, cancer and after chemotherapy. The second paper states: Donors were distributed across six age groups ranging from 30 or younger to 70 or older, with at least three individuals included per group. Control TCR repertoires from healthy donors were recorded over several months to years, and clear clonal overlap was observed across re-sampling. In total, the full dataset held approximately 8.4 million TCR reads. Untreated patients with hematological or solid cancers showed significantly lower blood TCR diversity and higher clonality than age-matched healthy donors. In healthy donors, the drop in TCR diversity with age came mainly from a loss of richness, whereas in cancer patients a loss of evenness also played a part. An increase in median generation probability over the chemotherapy interval was observed in both cancer cohorts, suggesting that the repertoire was reconstituted through rebound thymic output. According to the authors, the repertoire data do not allow conclusions to be drawn about immunological memory after chemotherapy. To examine immunoaging and T cell reconstitution after chemotherapy, the study profiled TCR beta repertoires in peripheral blood from healthy donors and cancer patients. Alongside about 97 healthy donors serving as a reference group, the cohort included 200 to 250 cancer patients, of whom some 91 had hematological cancers and some 130 had solid cancers. TRB sequences were processed with MiXCR versions 2.12 and 3.0.5. Shannon diversity, evenness, clonality (one minus evenness), and alpha-parameterized diversity profiles from alpha 0 to 5 were included as repertoire metrics. The IGoR algorithm was used to compute generation probabilities of clones in paired pre- and post-chemotherapy samples.

This sequence originates from a human donor in good health. Material: peripheral blood.

The CDR3 reads CASLSFGGSTDTQYF. Recombination connected TRBV6-5 to TRBJ2-3; TCRdb reports TRBD1, a call that lacks DNA to check it against. Taken from the germline V gene, the CDR1 and CDR2 loops are MNHEY and SVGAGI. CDR3 length: 15 amino acids, cysteine to phenylalanine. DNA is not recorded here.